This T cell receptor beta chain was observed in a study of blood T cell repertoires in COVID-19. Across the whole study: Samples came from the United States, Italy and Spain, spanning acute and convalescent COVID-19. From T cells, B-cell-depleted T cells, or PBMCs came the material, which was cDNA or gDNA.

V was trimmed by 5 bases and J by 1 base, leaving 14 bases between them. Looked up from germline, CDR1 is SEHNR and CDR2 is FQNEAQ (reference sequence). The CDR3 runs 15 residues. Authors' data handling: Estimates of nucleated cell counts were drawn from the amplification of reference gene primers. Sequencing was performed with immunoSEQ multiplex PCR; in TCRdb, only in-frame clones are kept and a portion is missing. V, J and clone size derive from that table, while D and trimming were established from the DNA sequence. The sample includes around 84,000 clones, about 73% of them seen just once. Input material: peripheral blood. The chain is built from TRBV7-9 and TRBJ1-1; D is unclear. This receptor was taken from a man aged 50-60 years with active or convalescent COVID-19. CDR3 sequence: CASSGMWSENTEAFF. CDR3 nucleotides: TGTGCCAGCAGCGGTATGTGGTCAGAGAACACTGAAGCTTTCTTT.